The 30 T cell receptor beta chains below all came from one sample that was sequenced in a study of blood T cell repertoires in COVID-19 (dated by TCRdb to 2018 to 2020). Libraries came from the immunoSEQ multiplex PCR assay. The clones in this table, taken by TCRdb from immuneACCESS, are in-frame only. Not every clone is retained; where verified, under half of the shortfall comes from an unresolved V gene, and the cause of the rest is unknown. This sample gives roughly 400,000 clones in total; around 87% of them show up just once. The ten biggest clones cover 1.1% of the sample. The specimen was PBMCs or T cells enriched from blood (not recorded which). These receptors all stem from a man aged 25-40 years who had recovered from COVID-19.

The chain uses TRBV30 and TRBJ1-2; tentative D call: TRBD1 (5 bases). Germline V lookup: CDR1 GTSNPN, CDR2 SVGIG (reference sequence). V was pared by 6 bases and J by 3 bases, with 14 bases between. The CDR3 consists of 13 residues. CDR3 region: CACFGGADYGYTF. The DNA for the CDR3 is TGTGCCTGTTTTGGAGGGGCGGACTATGGCTACACCTTC.

In regard to this clone: The junction and the germline gene differ at one end; a read error may be behind it. The V and J genes are TRBV4-2 and TRBJ2-2; D may be TRBD2 (6 bases). The CDR3 runs 16 residues. The germline CDR1 and CDR2 sequences are LGHNA and YNFKEQ. The CDR3 DNA follows: TGTGCCAGCAGTCAAGGCGCGGGGCTAGGAACCGGGGAGCTGTTTTTT. Translated, it gives CASSQGAGLGTGELFF.

The chain carries TRBV2 and TRBJ2-7; D remains unclear. This CDR3 has 12 residues. The V and J ends lost 8 bases and 2 bases respectively, with 10 bases between them. Per germline, CDR1 SNHLY and CDR2 FYNNEI. DNA of the CDR3: TGTGCCAGCTCCCCTCCGGCCTACGAGCAGTACTTC. This gives the protein CASSPPAYEQYF.

This clone was picked up a small number of times. The CDR3 loop reads CAISETLGSGEQYF. The CDR3 bases are TGTGCCATCAGTGAGACGCTAGGATCTGGGGAGCAGTACTTC. The rearrangement uses TRBV10-3 and TRBJ2-7; D is uncertain. This CDR3 is built from 14 residues. The germline CDR1 and CDR2 sequences are ENHRY and SYGVKD. The V gene lost 2 bases and the J gene lost 7 bases, with 15 bases spanning the gap.

The genes are TRBV5-8 and TRBJ2-1; TRBD2 matches 12 bases. Germline CDR1 reads SGHTS; CDR2 reads YDEGEE. With V trimmed by 5 bases and J by 3 bases, 3 bases remained unmatched. The CDR3 spans 15 residues. CDR3 amino acids: CASRSSGRGYNEQFF. The CDR3 DNA sequence: TGTGCCAGCAGGTCTAGCGGGAGGGGCTACAATGAGCAGTTCTTC.

The chain joins TRBV5-1 to TRBJ1-1; TRBD1 is a possible D gene (5 bases). V was clipped by 5 bases and J by 0 bases, with 11 bases between them. Germline CDR1 SGHRS, CDR2 YFSETQ. The CDR3 sequence is 14 residues long. The CDR3 bases are TGCGCCAGCAGGCAGACGACAGTGAACACTGAAGCTTTCTTT. Protein product: CASRQTTVNTEAFF.

V is TRBV4-1 and J is TRBJ1-4, with a possible D match to TRBD1 (5 bases). CDR3 length: 16 amino acids. With 7 bases removed from V and 4 bases from J, the gap between germline ends came to 19 bases. Looked up from germline, CDR1 is MGHRA and CDR2 is YSYEKL. CDR3 in DNA: TGCGCCAGCACCATCGGGGGGGATAGGGGTAATGAAAAACTGTTTTTT. This sequence encodes CASTIGGDRGNEKLFF.

The genes are TRBV11-3 and TRBJ1-1; D is unclear. Per the germline V gene, CDR1 is SGHNT and CDR2 is YENEEA. V was cut by 5 bases and J by 3 bases, with 10 bases left in between. The CDR3 runs to 13 residues. As DNA, the CDR3 is TGTGCCAGCAGCCCAACTCCATACACTGAAGCTTTCTTT. Its translation: CASSPTPYTEAFF.

V usage is TRBV28 and J usage is TRBJ2-7, with TRBD1 identical over 8 bases. Germline assignment: CDR1 MDHEN and CDR2 SYDVKM. This CDR3 has 14 residues. The V and J ends lost 8 bases and 0 bases, in that order; junction bases with no gene match: 6. The CDR3 is CASGNRGYSYEQYF. The CDR3 DNA sequence: TGTGCCAGCGGAAACAGGGGGTACTCCTACGAGCAGTACTTC.

This chain uses TRBV3-1 (or the pseudogene TRBV3-2) with TRBJ2-7, with 7 positions matching TRBD1. V lost 0 bases to trimming and J lost 3 bases; unmatched junction nucleotides: 5. Germline lookup yields CDR1 LGHDT and CDR2 YNNKEL (reference sequence). The CDR3 runs to 15 residues. Here the CDR3 DNA reads TGTGCCAGCAGCCAAGATCCGACAGGGAACTACGAGCAGTACTTC. Amino acid sequence: CASSQDPTGNYEQYF.

The chain links TRBV7-9 to TRBJ2-1; possibly TRBD2 for D (5 bases). CDR3 length: 13 amino acids. Trimming pared 8 bases from V and 7 bases from J, leaving 15 bases between. Per the germline V gene, CDR1 is SEHNR and CDR2 is FQNEAQ (reference sequence). CDR3: CASCYSPGNEQFF. Written as DNA, the CDR3 is TGTGCCAGCTGCTACTCGCCGGGGAATGAGCAGTTCTTC. Based on the CDR3 plus reference TRBV7-9 and TRBJ2-1, the full variable domain is DTGVSQNPRHKITKRGQNVTFRCDPISEHNRLYWYRQTLGQGPEFLTYFQNEAQLEKSRLLSDRFSAERPKGSFSTLEIQRTEQGDSAMYLCASCYSPGNEQFFGPGTRLTVL.

This sequence joins TRBV4-1 and TRBJ1-4, with a weak D call TRBD1 (6 bases). Per the germline V gene, CDR1 is MGHRA and CDR2 is YSYEKL. This CDR3 comprises 15 residues. The V end lost 4 bases, the J end lost 3 bases, and 12 bases lay between the germline ends. DNA of the CDR3: TGCGCCAGCAGCCTACCGGACAGAGCTAATGAAAAACTGTTTTTT. As protein: CASSLPDRANEKLFF.

The gene calls are TRBV7-9 and TRBJ2-2; perhaps TRBD1 as D (7 bases). This CDR3 contains 16 residues. V was shortened by 8 bases and J by 2 bases, with 18 bases between the two germline ends. Germline values: CDR1 SEHNR, CDR2 FQNEAQ (reference sequence). The CDR3, as DNA: TGTGCCAGCCGTTGGGGGGACAGTACTAACACCGGGGAGCTGTTTTTT. Encoded protein: CASRWGDSTNTGELFF.

For the CDR3, the DNA is TGTGCCAGCAGCCGCGGGACTAGCGGGAGGGCCTACGAGCAGTACTTC. It specifies CASSRGTSGRAYEQYF. The chain is built from TRBV11-2 and TRBJ2-7; 16 bases match TRBD2. Germline V gene data show CDR1 as SGHAT and CDR2 as FQNNGV. CDR3 length: 16 residues. V was clipped by 5 bases and J by 2 bases; unmatched bases: 3. Together with reference TRBV11-2 and TRBJ2-7, the CDR3 gives the full variable domain: EAGVAQSPRYKIIEKRQSVAFWCNPISGHATLYWYQQILGQGPKLLIQFQNNGVVDDSQLPKDRFSAERLKGVDSTLKIQPAKLEDSAVYLCASSRGTSGRAYEQYFGPGTRLTVT.

The chain couples TRBV29-1 to TRBJ1-1, with D possibly being TRBD1 (5 bases). The V gene's germline CDR1 is SQVTM and CDR2 ANQGSEA. Trimming took 4 bases from V and 11 from J, leaving 14 bases between them. The CDR3 is 11 amino acids. The CDR3 loop is CSVGGREGAFF. The CDR3 DNA reads TGCAGCGTTGGTGGCAGGGAAGGGGCTTTCTTT.

The chain recombines TRBV7-8 with TRBJ1-3; D is ambiguous. The V gene's germline CDR1 is SGHVS and CDR2 FQNEAQ. Trimming took off 5 bases at V and 0 bases at J, with 11 bases between the two ends. The CDR3 totals 15 residues. This CDR3 reads CASSRDGISGNTIYF. CDR3 nucleotides: TGTGCCAGCAGCCGAGACGGGATCTCTGGAAACACCATATATTTT.

The V gene is TRBV29-1, the J gene TRBJ2-7, with 10 nucleotides matching TRBD2. Germline-derived CDR1 and CDR2 are SQVTM and ANQGSEA. The V and J ends lost 4 bases and 2 bases, in that order; junction bases with no gene match: 5. This CDR3 has 14 amino acids. In DNA, the CDR3 is TGCAGCGTTGGACTCCTAGCGGGAGCCTACGAGCAGTACTTC. It encodes CSVGLLAGAYEQYF.

CDR3 sequence reads: CARSGTLNNEQFF. The DNA for the CDR3 is TGTGCCAGGTCCGGGACTCTCAACAATGAGCAGTTCTTC. The chain joins TRBV2 to TRBJ2-1; TRBD2 is a possible D gene (6 bases). Germline V gene lookup returns CDR1 SNHLY and CDR2 FYNNEI. Trimming took 9 bases from V and 5 from J, leaving 14 bases between them. The CDR3 spans 13 residues.

This sequence joins TRBV15 and TRBJ2-3; weak D call: TRBD1 (6 bases). V was cut by 1 base and J by 1 base, with 12 bases left in between. The CDR3 has 16 amino acids. Germline lookup yields CDR1 LNHNV and CDR2 YYDKDF (reference sequence). The CDR3 reads CATSRGDNGGTDTQYF. In nucleotides, the CDR3 is TGTGCCACCAGCAGAGGGGACAACGGGGGCACAGATACGCAGTATTTT.

V is TRBV4-1 and J is TRBJ2-7; 8 nucleotides align to TRBD2. V dropped 4 bases and J dropped 4; count of bases not matched to a gene: 6. Germline V CDR1 and CDR2: MGHRA, YSYEKL. CDR3 size: 14 residues. The CDR3: CASSLGSGSYEQYF. CDR3 nucleotide sequence: TGCGCCAGCAGCCTGGGGAGCGGGAGTTACGAGCAGTACTTC.

The genes are TRBV27 and TRBJ2-2; D gene unclear. V was clipped by 2 bases and J by 1 base, with 5 bases between them. Per germline, CDR1 MNHEY and CDR2 SMNVEV (reference sequence). The CDR3 loop spans 14 amino acids. DNA for the CDR3: TGTGCCAGCAGTTTACAGGAGAACACCGGGGAGCTGTTTTTT. Residues: CASSLQENTGELFF.

The V gene is TRBV9, the J gene TRBJ2-1, with 7 bases that match TRBD2. The CDR3 has 13 residues. Trimming cost V 3 bases and J 4 bases; bases outside gene matches: 1. The germline V gene encodes CDR1 SGDLS and CDR2 YYNGEE. CDR3 DNA sequence: TGTGCCAGCAGCGAGGGACTATACAATGAGCAGTTCTTC. Amino acid sequence: CASSEGLYNEQFF.

This clone was detected once. This chain connects TRBV12-3 or TRBV12-4 to TRBJ2-7; TRBD1 matches at 7 bases. The CDR3 is made up of 13 amino acids. With 4 bases clipped from V and 2 bases from J, the junction kept 2 bases outside the gene matches. The chain's CDR3 is CASSWDRTYEQYF. In nucleotides, the CDR3 is TGTGCCAGCAGTTGGGACAGAACCTACGAGCAGTACTTC.

This sequence joins TRBV5-4 and TRBJ2-1; D is uncertain. V gave up 4 bases and J gave up 0 bases, with 17 bases separating them. Germline V gives CDR1 SGHNT, CDR2 YYREEE (reference sequence). The CDR3 runs to 17 residues. The CDR3 loop is CASSGSGNSLSYNEQFF. CDR3 in DNA: TGTGCCAGCAGCGGGTCCGGAAACAGCCTCTCCTACAATGAGCAGTTCTTC.

The chain employs TRBV27 and TRBJ2-1, with D possibly matching TRBD1 (5 bases). Trimming stripped 6 bases from V and 0 bases from J, with 12 bases between. The CDR3 length is 15 residues. CDR1 and CDR2 from the germline V gene are MNHEY and SMNVEV (reference sequence). Written as DNA, the CDR3 is TGTGCCAGCAGCCCGGACACCCGCTCCTACAATGAGCAGTTCTTC. Translated, it gives CASSPDTRSYNEQFF.

This clone has only one observation. This chain connects TRBV19 to TRBJ2-2, with D possibly matching TRBD1 (5 bases). Germline-derived CDR1 and CDR2 are LNHDA and SQIVND (reference sequence). The CDR3 contains 14 residues. Trimming took 2 bases from V and 5 from J, leaving 9 bases between them. In DNA, the CDR3 is TGTGCCAGTAGTATAATAGGGGCAACCGGGGAGCTGTTTTTT. It codes for CASSIIGATGELFF.

The chain links TRBV11-2 to TRBJ1-5; 7 nucleotides align to TRBD1. Per germline, CDR1 SGHAT and CDR2 FQNNGV. The junction had 5 bases not matched to a gene; V was cut back by 1 base and J by 5 bases. This CDR3 is built from 15 residues. CDR3 protein: CASSLVQGRDQPQHF. CDR3 nucleotides: TGTGCCAGCAGCTTAGTACAGGGGAGAGATCAGCCCCAGCATTTT.

V gene TRBV5-5 combines with J gene TRBJ1-1; no definite D call. CDR1 SGHKS and CDR2 YYEKEE come from the germline V gene (reference sequence). V was trimmed by 0 bases and J by 1 base, leaving 10 bases between them. This CDR3 comprises 15 residues. The CDR3 protein is CASSLAVPTNTEAFF. The CDR3 nucleotides read TGTGCCAGCAGCTTGGCGGTACCTACGAACACTGAAGCTTTCTTT.

The chain uses TRBV10-3 and TRBJ1-1, with 12 bases lining up with TRBD1. Looked up from germline, CDR1 is ENHRY and CDR2 is SYGVKD. V shed 4 bases, J shed 5 bases, and the junction held 8 bases outside the gene matches. The CDR3 consists of 16 residues. DNA for the CDR3: TGTGCCATCAGTGCCGGGACAGGGGGCGAAGGAACTGAAGCTTTCTTT. Encoded protein: CAISAGTGGEGTEAFF.

The V gene is TRBV12-3 or TRBV12-4, the J gene TRBJ2-2; D gene unclear. The CDR3 is made up of 12 amino acids. Between the trimmed V and J ends, which lost 7 bases and 3 bases, there was a span of 6 bases. CDR3 DNA: TGTGCCAGCATTTTCGACACCGGGGAGCTGTTTTTT. It encodes CASIFDTGELFF.